The clone carrying this T cell receptor (beta chain) is a singleton in its sample. What it binds is unknown. This sample is drawn from a study of cytomegalovirus exposure and HLA in healthy donors. Whole-study results and caveats: A later analysis showed TCR association rates differing by HLA locus, peaking at DRB1 and lowest at HLA-C.

V shed 4 bases and J shed 1 base, with 11 bases lying between them. Germline V lookup: CDR1 MNHEY, CDR2 SVGAGI. The CDR3 consists of 15 residues. PCR employed 60 Vbeta and 13 Jbeta primers. Using immunoSEQ multiplex PCR, the repertoire was profiled, and TCRdb retains in-frame clones only, with some absent. The repertoire consists of 150,000 to 200,000 clones, with 70% to 90% occurring once and the leading ten covering around 2%. The material sequenced was PBMCs. The TCR originated in a woman between 18 and 29 years old in good health and CMV-seropositive. The rearrangement joins TRBV6-5 to TRBJ1-3, with D possibly matching TRBD1 (5 bases). The CDR3: CASSSSSGSGNTIYF. In nucleotides, the CDR3 is TGTGCCAGCAGTTCCAGTTCAGGGTCTGGAAACACCATATATTTT.